This entry features one T cell receptor (beta chain) sequence. The data derive from a study of T cell changes during pregnancy in multiple sclerosis. Only in-frame clones appear in the TCRdb table, and some are missing; sequencing was by immunoSEQ multiplex PCR. The table has 25,000 to 30,000 clones, more than 85% seen once. From germline, CDR1 is MDHEN and CDR2 SYDVKM. The CDR3 length is 15 residues. Trimming pared 7 bases from V and 0 bases from J, leaving 13 bases between. The V and J genes are TRBV28 and TRBJ1-5; D gene unclear. This specimen was CD4+ T cells from peripheral blood mononuclear cells, taken after pregnancy. This TCR was recovered from a female donor with multiple sclerosis, enrolled in a pregnancy study. CDR3 sequence: CASMNNGHSNQPQHF. Written as DNA, the CDR3 is TGTGCCAGCATGAATAATGGCCATAGCAATCAGCCCCAGCATTTT.